The T cell receptor (beta chain) under discussion was sequenced for a study of T-cell memory formation after mild COVID-19. Findings and limits, study-wide: Pre-infection memory already had some responding clones, implying cross-reactive memory joined. Confirmation of SARS-CoV-2 specificity was lacking for second-wave clones peaking day 37. The study found contracting CD4+ clones mainly in CM and EM and contracting CD8+ clones in EMRA.

Barcoded TCR alpha and TCR beta cDNA libraries with UMIs came from 5'RACE using constant-segment primers. TCRdb independently ran MiXCR on the 5' RACE reads; one entry per CDR3 protein. The table shows about half a million distinct CDR3 sequences, with roughly 18% occurring only once. On this clonotype: Its cognate antigen is unknown.

This CDR3 comprises 16 residues. Per germline, CDR1 SGDLS and CDR2 YYNGEE. Trimming at V came to 3 bases and at J to 5 bases, leaving 9 bases not matched to a gene. This receptor was obtained from an adult woman who had mild COVID-19 (a few samples of this study predate the infection). Cell type and time point are not known. Sample: PBMCs or a T cell subset sorted from them (not recorded which). The rearrangement uses TRBV9 and TRBJ2-7; 12 bases map to TRBD1. The CDR3 nucleotides read TGTGCCAGCAGCGCACAGGGACAGGGGGCGTTGGACGAGCAGTACTTC. Translation: CASSAQGQGALDEQYF.